One and the same sample provided the 12 T cell receptor beta chains below, sequenced in a study of blood T cells in healthy people across ages. Through a sample-barcoded 5' primer and a J-beta primer mix, a second PCR was run for roughly 6 to 12 cycles. TCRdb reprocessed the 5' RACE reads with MiXCR, giving one entry per CDR3 protein. This sample has more than 750,000 distinct CDR3 sequences, with around 29% found just once. The sample also formed part of further work on T cells of mothers and their children.

Sequenced sample: blood. The source is a woman in her thirties or forties in good health.

This clonotype was recorded a few times. The V and J genes are TRBV4-2 and TRBJ2-1; the D is unclear. CDR3 size: 11 residues. The V gene lost 3 bases and the J gene lost 8 bases, with 5 bases spanning the gap. Germline loops: CDR1 LGHNA, CDR2 YNFKEQ. CDR3 in amino acids: CASSQEDEQFF. The DNA of the CDR3 is TGTGCCAGCAGCCAGGAAGATGAGCAGTTCTTC.

This chain uses TRBV5-4 with TRBJ2-1; 10 bases match TRBD1. The CDR3 sequence is 15 residues long. From germline, CDR1 is SGHNT and CDR2 YYREEE (reference sequence). J gave up 7 bases and V 4 bases, and 8 bases lay outside the gene matches. CDR3 DNA: TGTGCCAGCAGCCTTCCGGGACAGGGGTGGAATGAGCAGTTCTTC. Amino acid sequence: CASSLPGQGWNEQFF.

The chain recombines TRBV4-1 with TRBJ1-1, with TRBD1 matching over 7 bases. Germline V gene lookup returns CDR1 MGHRA and CDR2 YSYEKL. Trimming took 4 bases from V and 1 from J; bases not matched to a gene: 12. The CDR3 is 17 residues long. CDR3 nucleotide sequence: TGCGCCAGCAGCCCGCGGGGACAGATTGGCAGGAACACTGAAGCTTTCTTT. Encoded protein: CASSPRGQIGRNTEAFF.

The chain recombines TRBV24-1 with TRBJ2-5; TRBD2 agrees at 11 bases. Germline V gene lookup returns CDR1 KGHDR and CDR2 SFDVKD. Unmatched junction bases numbered 8, after V lost 4 bases and J lost 5 bases. CDR3 length: 16 residues. The CDR3 coding sequence is TGTGCCACCAGTGAGCCCCTTAGCGGGGGGGCCGAGACCCAGTACTTC. Protein: CATSEPLSGGAETQYF.

V and J are TRBV7-8 and TRBJ1-1; a possible D gene is TRBD1 (5 bases). The CDR3 consists of 13 residues. Germline CDR1 and CDR2: SGHVS and FQNEAQ. The V gene lost 5 bases and the J gene lost 10 bases, with 17 bases spanning the gap. Here the CDR3 reads CASSTGPGESAFF. The CDR3 nucleotides read TGTGCCAGCAGCACGGGACCGGGAGAGTCAGCTTTCTTT.

V usage is TRBV7-2 and J usage is TRBJ1-2; D may be TRBD1 (5 bases). The CDR3 is 13 residues long. The germline V and J ends were trimmed by 4 bases and 1 base, with 7 bases remaining between them. Germline V gene data show CDR1 as SGHTA and CDR2 as FQGNSA. The CDR3 coding sequence is TGTGCCAGCAGCTCCAGGGTTAACTATGGCTACACCTTC. The encoded protein is CASSSRVNYGYTF.

This chain links TRBV6-5 with TRBJ2-3, with D perhaps matching TRBD1 (5 bases). This CDR3 contains 15 residues. The V gene's germline CDR1 is MNHEY and CDR2 SVGAGI. Trimming left V 4 bases short and J 7 bases short, with 18 bases between. The DNA for the CDR3 is TGTGCCAGCAGTTCCTTGCAGGGATCTTTTAATACGCAGTATTTT. It is translated as CASSSLQGSFNTQYF.

This clonotype was counted a few times. Possible read error: a much larger clone is one base away. V and J are TRBV7-8 and TRBJ2-1; no definite D call. V was shortened by 2 bases and J by 5 bases, with 10 bases between the two germline ends. This CDR3 contains 14 residues. CDR1 SGHVS and CDR2 FQNEAQ come from the germline V gene. The CDR3 sequence: CASSLNTVDNEQFF. In DNA form, the CDR3 reads TGTGCCAGCAGCTTAAACACAGTGGACAATGAGCAGTTCTTC.

The chain recombines TRBV6-2 or TRBV6-3 with TRBJ1-5, with D perhaps TRBD1 (5 bases). The CDR3 runs 15 residues. V was pared by 7 bases and J by 4 bases, with 17 bases between. The germline V gene encodes CDR1 MNHEY and CDR2 SVGEGT. This CDR3 is CASNYAGTQNQPQHF. The CDR3 DNA reads as TGTGCCAGCAATTATGCCGGGACCCAGAATCAGCCCCAGCATTTT.

This rearrangement joins TRBV2 to TRBJ2-6; unclear D gene. V was clipped by 3 bases and J by 0 bases, with 9 bases between them. The CDR3 extends over 16 amino acids. CDR1 is SNHLY, CDR2 FYNNEI, per germline. CDR3 DNA: TGTGCCAGCAGTGAGTTGAGATTCTCTGGGGCCAACGTCCTGACTTTC. As protein: CASSELRFSGANVLTF.

This clonotype was seen only a few times. The chain links TRBV2 to TRBJ2-5; maybe TRBD1 (5 bases). The germline gives CDR1 SNHLY, CDR2 FYNNEI. This CDR3 is built from 15 residues. V was trimmed by 7 bases and J by 5 bases, leaving 20 bases between them. The CDR3 loop reads CASNQGDRKRETQYF. CDR3 in DNA: TGTGCCAGCAATCAGGGCGATAGGAAAAGGGAGACCCAGTACTTC.

This chain links TRBV3-1 with TRBJ2-1, with 11 bases matching TRBD2. Germline trimming cut 5 bases from V and 4 bases from J; bases unmatched to any gene: 10. This CDR3 contains 17 residues. Germline CDR1 reads LGHDT; CDR2 reads YNNKEL (reference sequence). CDR3 residues: CASSSPSGGTSYNEQFF. In nucleotides, the CDR3 is TGTGCCAGCAGCTCTCCTAGCGGGGGGACCTCATACAATGAGCAGTTCTTC.